This TCR beta chain derives from a study of spatial heterogeneity in lung cancer. Overall study context: Alpha-chain sequences were consistently detected in smaller numbers than beta-chain sequences. TCR and UMI combinations that were unique each appeared, on average, more than ten times in raw reads.

Trimming shortened V by 6 bases and J by 2 bases, and 11 bases separated the two germline ends. Germline V gene lookup returns CDR1 SGHKS and CDR2 YYEKEE (reference sequence). The CDR3 loop spans 13 amino acids. Ten or more counts support this clonotype. A unique molecular identifier was carried by every single TCR cDNA molecule. TCRdb analysed the 5' RACE reads with MiXCR anew, one entry per CDR3 protein. The sample records roughly 79,000 distinct CDR3 sequences, about 7.8% being singletons. Specified time point: sample taken at primary tumor resection. Researchers sequenced whole RNA taken from tumor, nontumor lung or frozen PBMC without sorting.

Sequenced material: PBMCs, taken at surgery. The chain uses TRBV5-5 and TRBJ2-5; D not resolved. The clonotype originates from a male donor with early-stage non-small cell lung cancer. CDR3 DNA: TGTGCCAGCACCAAAAACGGGCAAGAGACCCAGTACTTC. Its translation is CASTKNGQETQYF. The full variable domain, completed using reference TRBV5-5 and TRBJ2-5, is DAGVTQSPTHLIKTRGQQVTLRCSPISGHKSVSWYQQVLGQGPQFIFQYYEKEERGRGNFPDRFSARQFPNYSSELNVNALLLGDSALYLCASTKNGQETQYFGPGTRLLVL.